This T cell receptor (beta chain) is drawn from a study of blood T cell repertoires in COVID-19. Study in general: The origin of the acute and convalescent COVID-19 samples was the United States, Italy and Spain. The analysed material was cDNA or gDNA that came from T cells, B-cell-depleted T cells, or PBMCs.

The CDR3 runs 11 residues. Trimming removed 3 bases from V and 16 bases from J, with 16 bases in between. The germline gives CDR1 SQVTM, CDR2 ANQGSEA. Methods used by the authors: Scientists estimated how many nucleated cells there were by amplifying reference gene primers. Produced via immunoSEQ multiplex PCR; TCRdb's table is partial and in-frame only. V, J and clone size were drawn from that table, and D and trimming were deduced from the DNA. The sample contains about 200,000 clones, around 90% of which appear only once. The chain uses TRBV29-1 and TRBJ2-1, with D maybe TRBD1 (5 bases). What was sequenced was peripheral blood. This sequence originates from a man aged 45-65 years with acute or convalescent COVID-19. This CDR3 reads CSVDRGGVLFF. Written as DNA, the CDR3 is TGCAGCGTTGATAGGGGCGGAGTGCTCTTCTTC.